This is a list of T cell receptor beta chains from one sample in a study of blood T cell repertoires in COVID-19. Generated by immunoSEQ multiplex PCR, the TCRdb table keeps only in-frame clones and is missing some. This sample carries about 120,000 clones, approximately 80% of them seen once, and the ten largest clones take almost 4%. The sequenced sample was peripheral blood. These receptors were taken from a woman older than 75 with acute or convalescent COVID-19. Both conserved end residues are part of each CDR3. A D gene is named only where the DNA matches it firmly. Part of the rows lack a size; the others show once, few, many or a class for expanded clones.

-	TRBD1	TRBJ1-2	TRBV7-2	CASSLGTGGVRGYTF	TGTGCCAGCAGCTTAGGGACAGGCGGAGTTCGCGGCTACACCTTC
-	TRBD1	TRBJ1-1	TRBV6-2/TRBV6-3	CASSSRQGAGTEAFF	TGTGCCAGCAGTTCTCGACAGGGGGCTGGGACTGAAGCTTTCTTT
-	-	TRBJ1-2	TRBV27	CASRKNSISNYGYTF	TGTGCCAGCAGAAAAAACAGCATCTCTAACTATGGCTACACCTTC
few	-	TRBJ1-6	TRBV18	CASSPSASGNSPLHF	TGTGCCAGCTCACCAAGCGCCTCGGGTAATTCACCCCTCCACTTT
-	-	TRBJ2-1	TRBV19	CASVGDSPGWEQFF	TGTGCCAGTGTCGGAGACAGCCCAGGATGGGAGCAGTTCTTC
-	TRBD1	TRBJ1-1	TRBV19	CASSMGTGVMNTEAFF	TGTGCCAGTAGTATGGGGACAGGGGTCATGAACACTGAAGCTTTCTTT
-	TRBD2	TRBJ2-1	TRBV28	CATTSGPQGEQFF	TGTGCTACTACTAGCGGGCCCCAAGGAGAGCAGTTCTTC
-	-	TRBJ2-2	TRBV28	CASRQYRESGELFF	TGTGCCAGCAGGCAGTACAGGGAGTCCGGGGAGCTGTTTTTT
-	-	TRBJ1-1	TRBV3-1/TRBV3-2	CASSQAPWELGGRTEAFF	TGTGCCAGCAGCCAAGCGCCGTGGGAGTTAGGGGGAAGGACTGAAGCTTTCTTT
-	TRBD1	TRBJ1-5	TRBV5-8	CASSLLTGPQPQHF	TGTGCCAGCAGCTTATTGACAGGGCCTCAGCCCCAGCATTTT
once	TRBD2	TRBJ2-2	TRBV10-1	CASSGGGTGELFF	TGCGCCAGCAGTGGGGGGGGCACCGGGGAGCTGTTTTTT
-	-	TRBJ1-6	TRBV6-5	CASSSTGSPLHF	TGTGCCAGCAGCTCTACAGGTTCACCCCTCCACTTT
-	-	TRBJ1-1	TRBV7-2	CASSLSRTPNAEAFF	TGTGCCAGCAGCTTATCTCGGACACCCAATGCTGAAGCTTTCTTT